This T cell receptor beta chain was captured by sequencing in a study of spatial heterogeneity in lung cancer. At the level of the study: Averaged across combinations, each unique TCR and UMI pairing appeared more than ten times in raw reads, which were uncorrected.

In its sample, this clonotype was seen a few times. Time point meaning: sample taken at primary tumor resection. A total of some 70 untreated early-stage non-small cell lung cancer patients served as donors. Every TCR cDNA molecule carried a tag that served as a unique molecular identifier. Via MiXCR, TCRdb re-called the 5' RACE reads, giving one row per CDR3 protein. Here the sample spans 30,000 to 40,000 distinct CDR3 sequences, about 5.2% being singletons. The CDR3 totals 14 residues. The junction had 12 bases not matched to a gene; V was cut back by 5 bases and J by 11 bases. Germline CDR1 and CDR2: SGHAT and FQNNGV.

The sample was PBMCs, taken at surgery. The rearrangement uses TRBV11-2 and TRBJ1-1; TRBD1 matches 9 bases. This sequence originates from a female donor with early-stage non-small cell lung cancer. DNA of the CDR3: TGTGCCAGCAGCAATTCCCGGGACAGGGTCAACGCTTTCTTT. Amino acids: CASSNSRDRVNAFF.